This entry is about one T cell receptor beta chain. The antigen it recognizes is unknown. No much larger clone exists at a distance of one base, and base qualities are not known. The collaborating institutions used their own protocols to collect whole blood in K2EDTA tubes. For TCRbeta analysis, collaborators shipped samples in one of three forms: frozen whole blood, isolated PBMCs, or DNA extracted from either of those sample types. This record comes from a study of blood T cell repertoires in COVID-19 (dated by TCRdb to 2018 to 2021). Background on the whole study: The collaborator samples originated in the United States, Italy and Spain and spanned the acute and convalescent phases of COVID-19. The prospective study material was composed of cDNA or gDNA derived from T cells, B-cell-depleted T cells, or PBMCs. Subjects who had been exposed to COVID-19, were actively infected with it, or had recovered from it provided the deeply sampled blood TCRbeta repertoires that made up the dataset. The repertoires were released in a freely available public database intended as a resource for research on the immune response to SARS-CoV-2. Samples were obtained from the ongoing ImmuneRACE study (first 160 participants) and from about 1,300 subjects provided by 6 global collaborators. Nearly every sample came with metadata listing a de-identified subject ID, COVID-19 status, age in years and sex. Where available, HLA class I and class II types were obtained from metadata supplied by the sample provider rather than from assay-based typing.

Reading the germline V gene gives CDR1 SGHDT and CDR2 YYEEEE. Reading from cysteine to phenylalanine, the CDR3 counts 15 amino acids. The kept DNA is CDR3 alone, 45 bases in frame from the first base. V loses 3 bases of germline sequence and J loses 8 bases, and the interval between the two ends is 20 bases. Overall results and qualifications from the work: Clinical and demographic metadata were provided uncurated, with the amount varying by source and participant.

TCRbeta CDR3 regions were amplified from genomic DNA by means of the immunoSEQ Assay, a bias-controlled multiplex PCR. The study's own analysis went as follows. The number of nucleated cells in each sample was estimated from the amplification of reference gene primers within the assay. To quantify the absolute abundance of each unique TCRbeta CDR3 rearrangement, sequence reads were collapsed and filtered. For each sample, productive Simpson clonality was calculated by taking the square root of Simpson's diversity index across productive rearrangements. As stored in TCRdb, this immuneACCESS dataset retains in-frame rearrangements with V and J assigned. A fraction of the clones does not appear; measured against another copy, unresolved V genes explain less than half of the discrepancy, and the remainder lacks a known reason. That table supplies the V and J calls and clone size; D and trimming were determined from the DNA. The table for this sample lists about 140,000 clones; approximately 87% of them were counted only once. Over 2% of the sample is taken by the ten largest.

Sequenced: peripheral blood. The origin of this receptor is a man aged 50 to 60 with active COVID-19. Here the chain combines TRBV5-6 and TRBJ1-2; TRBD1 is a weak D gene call, 6 bases matching. The nucleotide sequence is given as TGTGCCAGCAGCTCCGTTAAACAGGGAAAAGTAGGCTACACCTTC. This yields the protein CASSSVKQGKVGYTF.